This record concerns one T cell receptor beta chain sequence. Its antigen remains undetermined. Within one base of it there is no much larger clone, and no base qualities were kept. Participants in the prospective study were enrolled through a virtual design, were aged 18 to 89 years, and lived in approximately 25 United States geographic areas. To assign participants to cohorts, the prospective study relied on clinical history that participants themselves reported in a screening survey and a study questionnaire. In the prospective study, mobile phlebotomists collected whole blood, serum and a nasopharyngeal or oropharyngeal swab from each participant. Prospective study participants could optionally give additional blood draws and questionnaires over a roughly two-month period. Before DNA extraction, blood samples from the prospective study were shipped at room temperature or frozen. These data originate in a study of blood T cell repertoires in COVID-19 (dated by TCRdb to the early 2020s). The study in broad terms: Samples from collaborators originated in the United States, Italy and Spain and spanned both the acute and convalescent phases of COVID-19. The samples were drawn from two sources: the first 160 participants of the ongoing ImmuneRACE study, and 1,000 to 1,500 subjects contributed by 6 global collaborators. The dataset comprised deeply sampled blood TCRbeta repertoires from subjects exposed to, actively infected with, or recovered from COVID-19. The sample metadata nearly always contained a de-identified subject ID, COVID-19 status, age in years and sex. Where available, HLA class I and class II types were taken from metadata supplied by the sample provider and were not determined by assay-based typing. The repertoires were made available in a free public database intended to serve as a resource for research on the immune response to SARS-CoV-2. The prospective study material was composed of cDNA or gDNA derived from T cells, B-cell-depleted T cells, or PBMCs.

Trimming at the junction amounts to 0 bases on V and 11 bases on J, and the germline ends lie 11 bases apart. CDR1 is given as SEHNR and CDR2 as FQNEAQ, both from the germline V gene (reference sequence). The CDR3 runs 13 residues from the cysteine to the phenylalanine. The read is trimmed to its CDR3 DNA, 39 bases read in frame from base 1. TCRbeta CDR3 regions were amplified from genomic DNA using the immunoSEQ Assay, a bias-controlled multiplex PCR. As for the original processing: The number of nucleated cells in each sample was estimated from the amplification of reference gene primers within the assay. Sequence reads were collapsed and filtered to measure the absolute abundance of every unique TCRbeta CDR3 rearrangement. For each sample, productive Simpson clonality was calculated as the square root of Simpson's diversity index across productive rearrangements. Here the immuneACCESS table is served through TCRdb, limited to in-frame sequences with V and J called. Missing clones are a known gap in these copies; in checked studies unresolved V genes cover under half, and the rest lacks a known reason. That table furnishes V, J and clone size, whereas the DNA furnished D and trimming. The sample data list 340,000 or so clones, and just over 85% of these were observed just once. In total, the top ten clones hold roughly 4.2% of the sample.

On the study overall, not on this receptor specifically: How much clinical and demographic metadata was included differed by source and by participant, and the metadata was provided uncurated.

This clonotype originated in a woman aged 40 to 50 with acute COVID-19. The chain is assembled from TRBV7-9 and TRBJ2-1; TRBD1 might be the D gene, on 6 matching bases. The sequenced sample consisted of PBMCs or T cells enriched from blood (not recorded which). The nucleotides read TGTGCCAGCAGCTTAGCCCCTACAGGGAAGCAGTTCTTC. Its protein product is CASSLAPTGKQFF.